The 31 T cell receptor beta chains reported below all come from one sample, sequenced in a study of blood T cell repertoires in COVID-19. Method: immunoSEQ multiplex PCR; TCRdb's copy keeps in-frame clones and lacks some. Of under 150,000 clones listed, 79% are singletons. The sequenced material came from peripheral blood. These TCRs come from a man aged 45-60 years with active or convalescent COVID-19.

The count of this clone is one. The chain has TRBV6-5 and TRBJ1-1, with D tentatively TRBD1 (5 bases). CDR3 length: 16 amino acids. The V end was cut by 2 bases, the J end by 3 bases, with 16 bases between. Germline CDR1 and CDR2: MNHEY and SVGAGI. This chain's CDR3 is CASSYPGGGVDTEAFF. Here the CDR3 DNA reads TGTGCCAGCAGTTACCCCGGGGGAGGGGTGGACACTGAAGCTTTCTTT.

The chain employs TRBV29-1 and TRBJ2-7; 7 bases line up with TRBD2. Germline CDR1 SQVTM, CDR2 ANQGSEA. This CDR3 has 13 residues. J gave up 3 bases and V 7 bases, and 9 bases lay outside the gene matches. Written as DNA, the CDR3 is TGCAGCGGGGGAGGGAGCACCCGCTACGAGCAGTACTTC. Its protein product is CSGGGSTRYEQYF.

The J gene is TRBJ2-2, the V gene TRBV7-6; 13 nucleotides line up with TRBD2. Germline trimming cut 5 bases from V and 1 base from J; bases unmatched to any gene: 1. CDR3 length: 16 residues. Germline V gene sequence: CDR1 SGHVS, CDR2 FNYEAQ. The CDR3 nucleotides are TGTGCCAGCAGCCGGACTAGCGGGAGGAACACCGGGGAGCTGTTTTTT. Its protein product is CASSRTSGRNTGELFF.

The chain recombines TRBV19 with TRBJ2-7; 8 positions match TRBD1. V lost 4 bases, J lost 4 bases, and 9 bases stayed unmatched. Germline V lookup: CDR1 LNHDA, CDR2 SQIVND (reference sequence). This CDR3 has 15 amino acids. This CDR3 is CASSTISGGWYEQYF. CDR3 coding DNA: TGTGCCAGTAGTACCATATCAGGGGGCTGGTACGAGCAGTACTTC.

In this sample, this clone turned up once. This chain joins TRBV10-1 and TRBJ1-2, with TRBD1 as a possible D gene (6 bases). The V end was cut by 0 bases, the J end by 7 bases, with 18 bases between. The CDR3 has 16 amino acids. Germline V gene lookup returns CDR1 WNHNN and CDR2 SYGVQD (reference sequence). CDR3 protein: CASSESIRGRVRGYTF. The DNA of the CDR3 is TGCGCCAGCAGTGAGTCGATAAGGGGGAGGGTGCGTGGCTACACCTTC.

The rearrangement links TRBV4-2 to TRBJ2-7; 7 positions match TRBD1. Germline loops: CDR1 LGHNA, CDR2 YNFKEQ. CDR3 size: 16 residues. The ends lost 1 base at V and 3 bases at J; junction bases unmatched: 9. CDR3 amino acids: CASSQALMTGFYEQYF. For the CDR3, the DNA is TGTGCCAGCAGCCAAGCCCTGATGACAGGGTTCTACGAGCAGTACTTC.

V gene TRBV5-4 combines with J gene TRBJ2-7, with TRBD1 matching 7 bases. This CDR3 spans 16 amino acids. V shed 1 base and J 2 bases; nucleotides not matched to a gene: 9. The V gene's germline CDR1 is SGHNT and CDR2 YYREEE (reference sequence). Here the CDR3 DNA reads TGTGCCAGCAGCTTGAACGAAGGCCAGGGGGCCTACGAGCAGTACTTC. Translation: CASSLNEGQGAYEQYF.

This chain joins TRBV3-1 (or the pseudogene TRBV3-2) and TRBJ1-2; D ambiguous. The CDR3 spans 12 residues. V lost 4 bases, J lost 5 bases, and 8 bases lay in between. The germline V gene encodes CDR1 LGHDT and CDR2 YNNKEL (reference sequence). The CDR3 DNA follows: TGTGCCAGCAGCCCGCGGGGATATGGCTACACCTTC. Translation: CASSPRGYGYTF.

DNA of the CDR3: TGTGCCAGCAGTCCCCCCAGCGGGATATACAATGAGCAGTTCTTC. Residues: CASSPPSGIYNEQFF. The chain uses TRBV27 and TRBJ2-1, with 7 bases aligning to TRBD2. The CDR3 consists of 15 residues. V was clipped by 5 bases and J by 4 bases; unmatched bases: 8. Germline values: CDR1 MNHEY, CDR2 SMNVEV (reference sequence).

The CDR3 DNA reads as TGTGCCAGCAGCTTTGTATTCGGCACTGAAGCTTTCTTT. Translating gives CASSFVFGTEAFF. The V and J genes are TRBV7-3 and TRBJ1-1; D is ambiguous. The CDR3 totals 13 residues. The V gene lost 3 bases and the J gene lost 4 bases, with 9 bases spanning the gap. Germline V lookup: CDR1 SGHTA, CDR2 FQGTGA. Full variable domain (outside the CDR3, taken from reference TRBV7-3 and TRBJ1-1): GAGVSQTPSNKVTEKGKYVELRCDPISGHTALYWYRQSLGQGPEFLIYFQGTGAADDSGLPNDRFFAVRPEGSVSTLKIQRTERGDSAVYLCASSFVFGTEAFFGQGTRLTVV.

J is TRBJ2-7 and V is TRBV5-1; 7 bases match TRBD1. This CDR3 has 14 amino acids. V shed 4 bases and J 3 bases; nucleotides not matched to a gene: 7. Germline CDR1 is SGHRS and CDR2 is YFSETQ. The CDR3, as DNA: TGCGCCAGCAGCACCGGACAGGCCCACTACGAGCAGTACTTC. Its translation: CASSTGQAHYEQYF.

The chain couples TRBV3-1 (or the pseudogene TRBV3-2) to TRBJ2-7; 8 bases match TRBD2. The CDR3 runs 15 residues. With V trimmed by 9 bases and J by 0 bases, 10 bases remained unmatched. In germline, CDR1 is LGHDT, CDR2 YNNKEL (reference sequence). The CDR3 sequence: CASRPSGPSSYEQYF. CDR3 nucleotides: TGTGCCAGTCGGCCTAGCGGGCCGAGCTCCTACGAGCAGTACTTC.

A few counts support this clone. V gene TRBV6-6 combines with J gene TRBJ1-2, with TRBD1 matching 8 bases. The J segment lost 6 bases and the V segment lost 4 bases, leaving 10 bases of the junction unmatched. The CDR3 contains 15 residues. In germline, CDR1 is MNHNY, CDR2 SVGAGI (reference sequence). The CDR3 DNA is TGTGCCAGCAGTTGGACCGCCGCGACAGGGGATGGCTACACCTTC. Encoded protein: CASSWTAATGDGYTF.

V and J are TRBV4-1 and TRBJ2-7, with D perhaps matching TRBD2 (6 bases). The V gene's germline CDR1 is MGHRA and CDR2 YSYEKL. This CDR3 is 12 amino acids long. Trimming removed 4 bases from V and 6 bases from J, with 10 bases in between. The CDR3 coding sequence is TGCGCCAGCAGCCCAGGACTAACCGAGCAGTACTTC. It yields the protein CASSPGLTEQYF.

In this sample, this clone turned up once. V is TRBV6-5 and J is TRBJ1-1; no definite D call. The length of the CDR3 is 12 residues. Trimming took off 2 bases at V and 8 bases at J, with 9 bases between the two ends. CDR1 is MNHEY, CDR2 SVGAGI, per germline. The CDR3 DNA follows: TGTGCCAGCAGTTACGGGCAGACCGAAGCTTTCTTT. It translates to CASSYGQTEAFF.

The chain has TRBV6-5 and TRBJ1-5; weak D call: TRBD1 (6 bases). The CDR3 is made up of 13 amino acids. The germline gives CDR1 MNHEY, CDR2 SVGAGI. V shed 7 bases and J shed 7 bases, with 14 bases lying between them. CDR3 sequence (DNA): TGTGCCAGCAAAGGGGGAGCCGACCAGCCCCAGCATTTT. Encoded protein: CASKGGADQPQHF.

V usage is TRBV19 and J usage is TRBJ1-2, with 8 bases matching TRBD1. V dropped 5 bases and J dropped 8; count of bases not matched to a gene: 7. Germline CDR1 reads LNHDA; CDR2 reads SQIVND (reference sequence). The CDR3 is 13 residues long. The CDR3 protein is CASSVDRANGYTF. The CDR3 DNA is TGTGCCAGTAGTGTGGACAGGGCCAACGGCTACACCTTC.

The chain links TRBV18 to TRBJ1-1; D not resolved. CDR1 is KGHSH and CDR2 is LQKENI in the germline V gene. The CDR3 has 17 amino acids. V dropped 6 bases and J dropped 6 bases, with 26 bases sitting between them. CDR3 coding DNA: TGTGCCAGCTCGATCGGCGGGCAGTTCCGTTATAGCGCTGAAGCTTTCTTT. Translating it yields CASSIGGQFRYSAEAFF.

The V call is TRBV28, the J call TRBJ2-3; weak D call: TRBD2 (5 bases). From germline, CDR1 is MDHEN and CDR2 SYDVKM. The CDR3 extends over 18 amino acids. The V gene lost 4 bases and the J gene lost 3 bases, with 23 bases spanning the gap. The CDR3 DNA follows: TGTGCCAGCAGTTCCTATAGCGCCCAGACCGCCGATACAGATACGCAGTATTTT. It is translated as CASSSYSAQTADTDTQYF.

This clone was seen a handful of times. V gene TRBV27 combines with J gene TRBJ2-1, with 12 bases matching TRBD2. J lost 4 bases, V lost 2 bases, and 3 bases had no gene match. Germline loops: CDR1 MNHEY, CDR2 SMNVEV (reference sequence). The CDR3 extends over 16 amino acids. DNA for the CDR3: TGTGCCAGCAGTTTAGGGCTAGCGGGAGGGTACAATGAGCAGTTCTTC. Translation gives CASSLGLAGGYNEQFF.

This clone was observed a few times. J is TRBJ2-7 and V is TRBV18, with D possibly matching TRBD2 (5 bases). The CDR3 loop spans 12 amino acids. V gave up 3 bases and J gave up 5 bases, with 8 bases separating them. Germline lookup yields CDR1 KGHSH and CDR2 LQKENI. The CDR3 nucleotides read TGTGCCAGCTCACCGGAGGTGAACGAGCAGTACTTC. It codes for CASSPEVNEQYF.

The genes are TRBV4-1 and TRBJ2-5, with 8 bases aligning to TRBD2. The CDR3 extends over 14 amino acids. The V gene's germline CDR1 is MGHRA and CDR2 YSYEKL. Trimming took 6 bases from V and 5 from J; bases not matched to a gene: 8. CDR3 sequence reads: CASRTREGWETQYF. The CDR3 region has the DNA TGCGCCAGCAGGACTCGGGAGGGTTGGGAGACCCAGTACTTC.

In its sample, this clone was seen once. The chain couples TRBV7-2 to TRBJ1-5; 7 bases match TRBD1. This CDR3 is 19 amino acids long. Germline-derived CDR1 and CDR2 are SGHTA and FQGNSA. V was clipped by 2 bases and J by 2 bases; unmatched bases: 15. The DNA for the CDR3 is TGTGCCAGCAGCTTAAGCCCCTTCGACAGGGCGTCTCGCAATCAGCCCCAGCATTTT. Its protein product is CASSLSPFDRASRNQPQHF.

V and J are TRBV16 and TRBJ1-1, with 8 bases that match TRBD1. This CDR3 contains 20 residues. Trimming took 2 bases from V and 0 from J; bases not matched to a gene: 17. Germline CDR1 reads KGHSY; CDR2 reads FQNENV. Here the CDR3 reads CASSQILAEGQAILNTEAFF. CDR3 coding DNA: TGTGCCAGCAGCCAAATTCTGGCCGAGGGACAGGCAATCTTGAACACTGAAGCTTTCTTT.

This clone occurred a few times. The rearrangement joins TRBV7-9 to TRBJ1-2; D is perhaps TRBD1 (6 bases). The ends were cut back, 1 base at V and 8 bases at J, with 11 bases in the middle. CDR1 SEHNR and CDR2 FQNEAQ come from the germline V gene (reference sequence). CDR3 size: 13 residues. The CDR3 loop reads CASSLGTVPGYTF. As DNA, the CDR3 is TGTGCCAGCAGCTTAGGGACAGTGCCCGGCTACACCTTC.

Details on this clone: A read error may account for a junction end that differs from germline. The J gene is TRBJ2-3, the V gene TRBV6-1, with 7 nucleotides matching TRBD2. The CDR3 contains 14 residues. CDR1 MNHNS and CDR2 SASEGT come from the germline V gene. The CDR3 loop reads CASSEVTSRDTQYF. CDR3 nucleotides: TGTGCCAGCAGTGAAGTGACTAGCAGAGATACGCAGTATTTT.

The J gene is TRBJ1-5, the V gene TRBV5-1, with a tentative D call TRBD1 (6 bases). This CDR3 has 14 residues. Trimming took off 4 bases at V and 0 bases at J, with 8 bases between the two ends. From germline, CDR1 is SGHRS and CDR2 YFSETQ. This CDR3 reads CASSEDSSNQPQHF. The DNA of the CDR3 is TGCGCCAGCAGCGAGGACAGTAGCAATCAGCCCCAGCATTTT.

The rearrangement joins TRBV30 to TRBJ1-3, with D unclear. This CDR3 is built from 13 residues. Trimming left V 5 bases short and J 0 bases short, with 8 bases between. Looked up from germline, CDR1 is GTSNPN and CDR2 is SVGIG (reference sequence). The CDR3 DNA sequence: TGTGCCTGGTCGGGAGTCTCTGGAAACACCATATATTTT. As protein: CAWSGVSGNTIYF.

The CDR3 spells CSVSSSGDNEQFF. Here the CDR3 DNA reads TGCAGCGTTTCGTCTAGCGGAGACAATGAGCAGTTCTTC. The chain combines TRBV29-1 with TRBJ2-1; 7 bases match TRBD2. The germline CDR1 and CDR2 sequences are SQVTM and ANQGSEA. The V gene end was trimmed by 5 bases and the J gene end by 5 bases; junction bases not matched to a gene: 6. The CDR3 sequence is 13 residues long.

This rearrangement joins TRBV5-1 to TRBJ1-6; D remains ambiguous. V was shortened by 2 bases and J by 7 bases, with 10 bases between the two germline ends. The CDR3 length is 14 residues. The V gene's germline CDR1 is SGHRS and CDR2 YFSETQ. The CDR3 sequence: CASSFRQENSPLHF. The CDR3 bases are TGCGCCAGCAGCTTTCGGCAGGAAAATTCACCCCTCCACTTT.

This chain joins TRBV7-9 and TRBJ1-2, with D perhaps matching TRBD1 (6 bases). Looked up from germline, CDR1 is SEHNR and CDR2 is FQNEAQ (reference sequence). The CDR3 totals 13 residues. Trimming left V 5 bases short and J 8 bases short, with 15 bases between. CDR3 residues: CASSQTGPHGYTF. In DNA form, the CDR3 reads TGTGCCAGCAGCCAAACAGGGCCTCACGGCTACACCTTC.